The 19 T cell receptor beta chains presented below share a single source sample, sequenced in a study of molecular identifiers for immune sequencing clone quantification (dated by TCRdb to 2017 to 2018). Library method: PCR. Sequencing took place on an Illumina HiSeq 4000. The public reads were run again by TCRdb, first through fastp at Q25 and then through MiXCR, and only productive beta chains were kept. Each CDR3 protein appears once, grouped with its most common genes and DNA. This sample comprises some 59,000 distinct CDR3 sequences, approximately 26% of them detected only once. 1.5% to 2% of the sample is taken by the ten largest. Input material: naive CD8+ T cells from blood, with Jurkat cell RNA spiked in. The cell subset or site label of this sample denotes: FACS-sorted CD8+CD4-CCR7+CD45RA+ naive T cells. The receptors originated from a human donor in good health. Some libraries in this study had Jurkat cell RNA spiked in.

This clonotype has only one observation. The rearrangement links TRBV7-9 to TRBJ2-3; 7 bases are a match to TRBD1. Near its end, the DNA agrees better with TRBJ1-5, so the J call may be wrong. CDR1 SEHNR and CDR2 FQNEAQ come from the germline V gene (reference sequence). The CDR3 runs to 15 residues. As DNA, the CDR3 is TGTGCCAGCAGCTCTAAGACAGGGAGCACAGATACGCAGCATTTT. Its protein product is CASSSKTGSTDTQHF.

This clonotype has a count of ten or more. The V call is TRBV6-5, the J call TRBJ1-2; D remains unclear. Germline lookup yields CDR1 MNHEY and CDR2 SVGAGI. V was pared by 5 bases and J by 0 bases, with 13 bases between. The CDR3 runs 15 residues. This CDR3 is CASSLSSTANYGYTF. DNA of the CDR3: TGTGCCAGCAGTCTCAGTTCTACGGCTAACTATGGCTACACCTTC.

The chain recombines TRBV11-2 with TRBJ2-3; possibly TRBD1 for D (5 bases). This CDR3 spans 12 amino acids. The ends were cut back, 6 bases at V and 4 bases at J, with 8 bases in the middle. Germline V gives CDR1 SGHAT, CDR2 FQNNGV. CDR3 DNA: TGTGCCAGCAGTACAGGATCAGATACGCAGTATTTT. It encodes CASSTGSDTQYF. The full variable domain, with the rest looked up from reference TRBV11-2 and TRBJ2-3, is EAGVAQSPRYKIIEKRQSVAFWCNPISGHATLYWYQQILGQGPKLLIQFQNNGVVDDSQLPKDRFSAERLKGVDSTLKIQPAKLEDSAVYLCASSTGSDTQYFGPGTRLTVL.

Worth noting for this clonotype: This could be a read error, since a much larger clone is one nucleotide away. This chain uses TRBV7-9 with TRBJ2-7, with D maybe TRBD2 (5 bases). Per the germline V gene, CDR1 is SEHNR and CDR2 is FQNEAQ (reference sequence). CDR3 length: 12 amino acids. Trimming removed 6 bases from V and 4 bases from J, with 10 bases in between. This CDR3 is CASRLAGYEQYF. The CDR3 DNA is TGTGCCAGCAGGCTCGCGGGTTACGAGCAGTACTTC.

This clonotype was recorded once. A read error is possible here, since a much larger clone lies one base away. This sequence joins TRBV28 and TRBJ2-3; D is perhaps TRBD1 (5 bases). Germline-derived CDR1 and CDR2 are MDHEN and SYDVKM. The length of the CDR3 is 19 residues. The CDR3 loop is CASSSYNPDSKSTTDRQYF. CDR3 sequence (DNA): TGTGCCAGCAGTTCGTACAATCCTGACAGCAAGTCAACCACAGATAGGCAGTATTTT.

This clonotype appeared many times. The chain uses TRBV7-6 and TRBJ1-4, with a possible D match to TRBD1 (6 bases). The V end lost 1 base, the J end lost 8 bases, and 17 bases lay between the germline ends. The CDR3 loop spans 16 amino acids. From germline, CDR1 is SGHVS and CDR2 FNYEAQ. The CDR3, as DNA: TGTGCCAGCAGCTTAGGGGACAATCGGCTACGGGAAAAACTGTTTTTT. This translates into CASSLGDNRLREKLFF.

The chain recombines TRBV2 with TRBJ1-2, with a tentative D call TRBD1 (6 bases). The CDR3 has 17 residues. CDR1 SNHLY and CDR2 FYNNEI come from the germline V gene. The ends were cut back, 7 bases at V and 1 base at J, with 22 bases in the middle. CDR3 amino acids: CASIVGFEDSVNYGYTF. The CDR3 bases are TGTGCCAGCATTGTAGGATTTGAGGACAGTGTTAACTATGGCTACACCTTC.

This clonotype was counted ten times or more. This sequence joins TRBV5-1 and TRBJ2-5; tentatively, D is TRBD1 or TRBD2 (5 bases each). The CDR3 extends over 15 amino acids. Germline V gene lookup returns CDR1 SGHRS and CDR2 YFSETQ. Trimming pared 0 bases from V and 2 bases from J, leaving 11 bases between. This CDR3 reads CASSLGGGGQETQYF. As DNA, the CDR3 is TGCGCCAGCAGCTTGGGGGGCGGAGGACAAGAGACCCAGTACTTC.

At least ten counts were recorded for this clonotype. The chain has TRBV4-2 and TRBJ2-7; D is possibly TRBD2 (6 bases). Germline V gives CDR1 LGHNA, CDR2 YNFKEQ. V lost 0 bases, J lost 3 bases, and 15 bases lay in between. CDR3 length equals 16 residues. The CDR3 DNA is TGTGCCAGCAGCCAAGAGTCCGGGACTGGATACTACGAGCAGTACTTC. It translates to CASSQESGTGYYEQYF.

This clonotype showed up many times. This chain connects TRBV7-9 to TRBJ2-3; TRBD1 aligns across 9 bases. After removal of 3 bases from V and 4 bases from J, the junction contained 11 bases not matched to a gene. From germline, CDR1 is SEHNR and CDR2 FQNEAQ (reference sequence). This CDR3 spans 17 amino acids. CDR3 sequence reads: CASSLLGTGRASDTQYF. In DNA form, the CDR3 reads TGTGCCAGCAGCTTGTTGGGGACAGGGAGGGCGTCAGATACGCAGTATTTT. Full variable domain (remainder filled in from reference TRBV7-9 and TRBJ2-3): DTGVSQNPRHKITKRGQNVTFRCDPISEHNRLYWYRQTLGQGPEFLTYFQNEAQLEKSRLLSDRFSAERPKGSFSTLEIQRTEQGDSAMYLCASSLLGTGRASDTQYFGPGTRLTVL.

For this clonotype: This could be a read error, since a much larger clone is one nucleotide away. This rearrangement joins TRBV30 to TRBJ2-5; D not certain. The CDR3 sequence is 13 residues long. Per the germline V gene, CDR1 is GTSNPN and CDR2 is SVGIG (reference sequence). V lost 2 bases and J 1 base, leaving 8 bases between the germline ends. The CDR3 protein is CAWSLGVQETQYF. CDR3 in DNA: TGTGCCTGGAGTCTGGGCGTCCAAGAGACCCAGTACTTC. The variable domain in full, with the rest retrieved from reference TRBV30 and TRBJ2-5, is SQTIHQWPATLVQPVGSPLSLECTVEGTSNPNLYWYRQAAGRGLQLLFYSVGIGQISSEVPQNLSASRPQDRQFILSSKKLLLSDSGFYLCAWSLGVQETQYFGPGTRLLVL.

This clonotype appeared many times. The chain couples TRBV9 to TRBJ2-1; 8 bases match TRBD2. With V trimmed by 0 bases and J by 12 bases, 11 bases remained unmatched. Germline values: CDR1 SGDLS, CDR2 YYNGEE. The CDR3 consists of 15 residues. CDR3 residues: CASSVVPRGALGQFF. As DNA, the CDR3 is TGTGCCAGCAGCGTAGTTCCGCGGGGGGCCCTGGGGCAGTTCTTC.

This clonotype was counted many times. The genes are TRBV2 and TRBJ1-5; D might be TRBD1 (6 bases). Germline CDR1 and CDR2: SNHLY and FYNNEI. This CDR3 region has 18 residues. Trimming removed 4 bases at V and 4 bases at J, with 23 bases between. The CDR3 region has the DNA TGTGCCAGCAGTGCCTGGACCCTCGAAGGACAGAGTAATCAGCCCCAGCATTTT. Its protein product is CASSAWTLEGQSNQPQHF.

A remark on this clonotype: A read error may account for a junction end that differs from germline. The chain uses TRBV4-1 and TRBJ2-3, with TRBD1 as a possible D gene (5 bases). The germline V gene encodes CDR1 MGHRA and CDR2 YSYEKL. CDR3 length: 14 residues. The CDR3 DNA is TGCGCCAGCAGCAAAGACAGAAATACAGATACGCAGTATTTT. As protein: CASSKDRNTDTQYF.

This clonotype was counted many times. V is TRBV30 and J is TRBJ1-1; no firm D call. V was trimmed by 2 bases and J by 5 bases, leaving 15 bases between them. CDR3 size: 14 residues. Germline CDR1 is GTSNPN and CDR2 is SVGIG (reference sequence). CDR3 nucleotides: TGTGCCTGGAGTTATGTCAGCCAAGCGACTGAAGCTTTCTTT. It translates to CAWSYVSQATEAFF.

J is TRBJ2-7 and V is TRBV4-1, with 11 bases lining up with TRBD2. The CDR3 consists of 15 residues. The V gene's germline CDR1 is MGHRA and CDR2 YSYEKL. J was trimmed by 3 bases and V by 0 bases; bases with no gene match: 1. The chain's CDR3 is CASSQEGLAGYEQYF. The CDR3, as DNA: TGCGCCAGCAGCCAAGAAGGACTAGCGGGCTACGAGCAGTACTTC.

This clonotype occurred many times. The J gene is TRBJ2-2, the V gene TRBV4-1; no reliable D call. V gave up 5 bases and J gave up 0 bases, with 13 bases separating them. Looked up from germline, CDR1 is MGHRA and CDR2 is YSYEKL. CDR3 length: 16 residues. The DNA of the CDR3 is TGCGCCAGCAGCTCACACGAAGGGCCGAACACCGGGGAGCTGTTTTTT. Translation: CASSSHEGPNTGELFF.

Points on this clonotype: A much larger clonotype is one base distant, so this may be a read error. V gene TRBV27 combines with J gene TRBJ2-2; weak D call: TRBD2 (5 bases). The CDR3 has 15 amino acids. CDR1 is MNHEY, CDR2 SMNVEV, per germline (reference sequence). CDR3 DNA: TGTGCCGGCAGTTTCAGAGGGACGAACACCGGGGAGCTGTTTTTT. Translating it yields CAGSFRGTNTGELFF.

As for this clonotype: A much larger clonotype is one base distant, so this may be a read error. The gene calls are TRBV13 and TRBJ2-3; 9 nucleotides agree with TRBD2. Germline values: CDR1 PRHDT, CDR2 FYEKMQ (reference sequence). The CDR3 is 19 amino acids. This CDR3 reads CASSSTAGISGGGTDTQCF. The CDR3 DNA sequence: TGTGCCAGCAGCTCGACCGCAGGAATTAGCGGGGGAGGTACAGATACGCAGTGTTTT.